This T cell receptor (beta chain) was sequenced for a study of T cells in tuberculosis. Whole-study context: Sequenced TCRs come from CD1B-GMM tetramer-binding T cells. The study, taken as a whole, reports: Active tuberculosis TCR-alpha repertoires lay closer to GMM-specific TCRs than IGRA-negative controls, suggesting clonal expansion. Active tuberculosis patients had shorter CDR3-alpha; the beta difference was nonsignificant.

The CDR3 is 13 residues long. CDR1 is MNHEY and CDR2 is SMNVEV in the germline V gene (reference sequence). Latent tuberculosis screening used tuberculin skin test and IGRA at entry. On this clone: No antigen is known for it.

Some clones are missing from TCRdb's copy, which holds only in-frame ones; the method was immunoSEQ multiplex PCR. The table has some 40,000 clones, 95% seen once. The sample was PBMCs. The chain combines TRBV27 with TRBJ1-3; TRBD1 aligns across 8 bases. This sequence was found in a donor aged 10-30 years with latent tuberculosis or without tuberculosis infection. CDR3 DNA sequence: TGTGCGACAGGGGATCCCTCTGGAAACACCATATATTTT. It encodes CATGDPSGNTIYF.